The sequence of this T cell receptor beta chain was determined in a study of blood T cell repertoires in COVID-19. This clone was seen only a few times. The authors' processing: Reference gene primer amplification gave nucleated cell count estimates. Repertoires were generated with immunoSEQ multiplex PCR, while TCRdb's copy carries only in-frame clones and drops some. V, J and clone size reflect that table, while D and trimming were determined from the DNA. The sample lists hundreds of thousands of clones, roughly 79% occurring once. Sequences were obtained from peripheral blood. The source is a woman over 75 with COVID-19, enrolled during active disease.

CDR3 sequence: CASPGGIATGELFF. The CDR3 nucleotides read TGTGCCAGCCCAGGGGGAATTGCGACCGGGGAGCTGTTTTTT. The rearrangement links TRBV18 to TRBJ2-2; the match to TRBD1 covers 7 bases. The CDR3 runs to 14 residues. The germline V gene has CDR1 KGHSH and CDR2 LQKENI. V lost 8 bases and J lost 5; bases outside the gene matches: 8.